The sequence of this T cell receptor beta chain was determined in a study of blood T cell repertoires in COVID-19. About the research overall: PBMCs, B-cell-depleted T cells, or T cells were the source of the cDNA or gDNA that made up the material.

Profiled with immunoSEQ multiplex PCR; TCRdb holds only in-frame clones, not every one. The data contain roughly 46,000 clones, around 86% of them singletons. V lost 5 bases and J lost 1, with 8 bases in between. The CDR3 is 15 amino acids. The V gene's germline CDR1 is KGHDR and CDR2 SFDVKD. Sequencing used peripheral blood. J is TRBJ1-6 and V is TRBV24-1; D remains unclear. The sequence came from a man in his 60s with active COVID-19. This CDR3 is CATSAGRSYNSPLHF. The DNA of the CDR3 is TGTGCCACCAGTGCTGGGAGGTCCTATAATTCACCCCTCCACTTT.